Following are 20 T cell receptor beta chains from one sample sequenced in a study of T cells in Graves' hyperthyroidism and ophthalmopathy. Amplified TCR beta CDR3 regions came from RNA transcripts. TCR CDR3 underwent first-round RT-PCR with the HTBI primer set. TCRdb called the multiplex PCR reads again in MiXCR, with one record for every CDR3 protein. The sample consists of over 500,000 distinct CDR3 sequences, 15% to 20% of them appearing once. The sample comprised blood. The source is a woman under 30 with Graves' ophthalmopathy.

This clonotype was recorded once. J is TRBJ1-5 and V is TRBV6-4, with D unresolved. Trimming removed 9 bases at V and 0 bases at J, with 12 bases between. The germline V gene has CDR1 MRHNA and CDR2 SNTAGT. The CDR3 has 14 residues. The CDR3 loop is CARTGRNSNQPQHF. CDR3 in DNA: TGTGCCAGAACTGGACGGAATAGCAATCAGCCCCAGCATTTT.

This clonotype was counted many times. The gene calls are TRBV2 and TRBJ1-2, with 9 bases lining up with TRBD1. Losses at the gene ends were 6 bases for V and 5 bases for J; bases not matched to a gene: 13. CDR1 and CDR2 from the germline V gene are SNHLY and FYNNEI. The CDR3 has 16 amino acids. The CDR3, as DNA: TGTGCCAGCAGCGTCTCCCGGGACAGGGTCCTGTATGGCTACACCTTC. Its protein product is CASSVSRDRVLYGYTF.

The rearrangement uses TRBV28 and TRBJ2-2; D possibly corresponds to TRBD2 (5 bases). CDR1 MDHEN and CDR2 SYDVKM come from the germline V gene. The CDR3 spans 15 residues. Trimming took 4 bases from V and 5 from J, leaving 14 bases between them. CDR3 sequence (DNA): TGTGCCAGCAGTTCTAGTGGCACTAGAACCGGGGAGCTGTTTTTT. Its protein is CASSSSGTRTGELFF.

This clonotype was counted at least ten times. The CDR3 loop is CAWTPGQGTNYGYTF. CDR3 bases: TGTGCCTGGACCCCGGGACAGGGGACTAACTATGGCTACACCTTC. The genes are TRBV30 and TRBJ1-2, with TRBD1 matching over 10 bases. J gave up 0 bases and V 4 bases, and 5 bases lay outside the gene matches. Germline V CDR1 and CDR2: GTSNPN, SVGIG (reference sequence). The CDR3 is made up of 15 amino acids. Variable domain in full (rest from reference TRBV30 and TRBJ1-2): SQTIHQWPATLVQPVGSPLSLECTVEGTSNPNLYWYRQAAGRGLQLLFYSVGIGQISSEVPQNLSASRPQDRQFILSSKKLLLSDSGFYLCAWTPGQGTNYGYTFGSGTRLTVV.

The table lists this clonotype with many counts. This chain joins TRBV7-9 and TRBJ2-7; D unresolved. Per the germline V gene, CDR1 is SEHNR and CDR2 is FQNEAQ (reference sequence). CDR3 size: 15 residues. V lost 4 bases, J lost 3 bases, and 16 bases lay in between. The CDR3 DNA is TGTGCCAGCAGCTCCCCGAGTACCGAAGGCTACGAGCAGTACTTC. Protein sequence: CASSSPSTEGYEQYF.

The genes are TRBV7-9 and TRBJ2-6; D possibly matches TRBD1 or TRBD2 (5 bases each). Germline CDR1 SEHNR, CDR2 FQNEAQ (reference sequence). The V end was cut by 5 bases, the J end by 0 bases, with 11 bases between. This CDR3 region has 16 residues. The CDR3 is CASSQRDGSGANVLTF. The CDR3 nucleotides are TGTGCCAGCAGCCAACGGGACGGCTCTGGGGCCAACGTCCTGACTTTC.

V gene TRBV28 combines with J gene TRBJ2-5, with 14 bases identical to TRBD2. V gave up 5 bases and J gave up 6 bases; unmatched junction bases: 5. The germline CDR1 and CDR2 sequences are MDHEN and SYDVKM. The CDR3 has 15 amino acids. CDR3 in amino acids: CASSGGLAGAQTQYF. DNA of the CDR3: TGTGCCAGCAGTGGGGGACTAGCGGGAGCACAGACCCAGTACTTC.

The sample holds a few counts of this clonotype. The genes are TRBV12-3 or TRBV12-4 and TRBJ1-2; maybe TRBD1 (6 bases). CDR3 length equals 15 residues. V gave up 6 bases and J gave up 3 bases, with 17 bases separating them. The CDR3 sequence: CASSLSLGGDYGYTF. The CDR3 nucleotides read TGTGCCAGCAGCCTTAGTCTGGGGGGCGACTATGGCTACACCTTC.

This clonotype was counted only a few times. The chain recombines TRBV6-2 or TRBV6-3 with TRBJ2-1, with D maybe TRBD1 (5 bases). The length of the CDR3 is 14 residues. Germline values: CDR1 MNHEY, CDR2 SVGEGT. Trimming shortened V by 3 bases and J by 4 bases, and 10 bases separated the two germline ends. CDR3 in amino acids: CASSYGAWYNEQFF. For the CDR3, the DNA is TGTGCCAGCAGTTATGGGGCGTGGTACAATGAGCAGTTCTTC.

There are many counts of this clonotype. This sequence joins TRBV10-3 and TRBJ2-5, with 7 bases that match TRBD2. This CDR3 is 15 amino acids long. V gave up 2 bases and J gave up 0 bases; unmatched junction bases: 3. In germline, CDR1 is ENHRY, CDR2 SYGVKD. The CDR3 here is CAISEQAGYQETQYF. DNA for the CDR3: TGTGCCATCAGTGAGCAAGCGGGGTACCAAGAGACCCAGTACTTC.

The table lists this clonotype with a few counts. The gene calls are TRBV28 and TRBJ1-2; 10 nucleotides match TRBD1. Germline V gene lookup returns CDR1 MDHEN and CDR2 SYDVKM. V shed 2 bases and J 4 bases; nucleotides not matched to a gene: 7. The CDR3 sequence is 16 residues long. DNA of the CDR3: TGTGCCAGCAGTTTACCCGGACAGGGGGATTTCTATGGCTACACCTTC. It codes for CASSLPGQGDFYGYTF.

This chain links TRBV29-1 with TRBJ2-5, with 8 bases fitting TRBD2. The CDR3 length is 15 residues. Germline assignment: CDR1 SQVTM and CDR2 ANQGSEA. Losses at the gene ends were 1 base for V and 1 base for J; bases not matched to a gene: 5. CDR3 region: CSVEGLAGFQETQYF. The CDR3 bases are TGCAGCGTTGAAGGGCTAGCGGGTTTCCAAGAGACCCAGTACTTC.

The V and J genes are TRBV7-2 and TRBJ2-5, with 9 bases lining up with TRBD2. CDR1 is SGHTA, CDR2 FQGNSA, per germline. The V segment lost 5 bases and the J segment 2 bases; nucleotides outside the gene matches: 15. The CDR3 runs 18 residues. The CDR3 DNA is TGTGCCAGCAGCCAGAAACGTGGAGTAGCGGGAGAACAAGAGACCCAGTACTTC. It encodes CASSQKRGVAGEQETQYF.

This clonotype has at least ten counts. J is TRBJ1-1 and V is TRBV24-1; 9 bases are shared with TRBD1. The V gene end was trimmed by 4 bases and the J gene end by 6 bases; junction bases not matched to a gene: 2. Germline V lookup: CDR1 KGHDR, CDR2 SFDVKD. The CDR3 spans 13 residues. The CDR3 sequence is CATSEGTGSEAFF. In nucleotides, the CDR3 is TGTGCCACCAGTGAGGGGACAGGGTCTGAAGCTTTCTTT.

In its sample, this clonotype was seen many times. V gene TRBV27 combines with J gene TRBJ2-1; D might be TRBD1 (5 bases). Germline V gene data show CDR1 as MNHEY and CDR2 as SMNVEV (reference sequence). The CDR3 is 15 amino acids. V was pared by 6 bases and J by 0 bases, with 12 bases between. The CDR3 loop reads CASSLQAPSYNEQFF. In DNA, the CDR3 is TGTGCCAGCAGCCTACAGGCCCCCTCCTACAATGAGCAGTTCTTC.

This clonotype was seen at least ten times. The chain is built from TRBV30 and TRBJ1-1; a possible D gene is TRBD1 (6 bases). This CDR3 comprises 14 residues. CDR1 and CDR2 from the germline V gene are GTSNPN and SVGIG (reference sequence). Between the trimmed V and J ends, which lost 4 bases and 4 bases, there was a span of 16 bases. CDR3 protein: CAWTPDGGGTEAFF. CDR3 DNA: TGTGCCTGGACCCCGGACGGAGGGGGCACTGAAGCTTTCTTT.

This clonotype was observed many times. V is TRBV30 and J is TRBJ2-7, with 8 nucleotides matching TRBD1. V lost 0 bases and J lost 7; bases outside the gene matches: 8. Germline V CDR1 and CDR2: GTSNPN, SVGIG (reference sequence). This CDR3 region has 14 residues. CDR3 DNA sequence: TGTGCCTGGAGTGTAAGAACAGGGGGACGTGAGCAGTACTTC. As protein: CAWSVRTGGREQYF.

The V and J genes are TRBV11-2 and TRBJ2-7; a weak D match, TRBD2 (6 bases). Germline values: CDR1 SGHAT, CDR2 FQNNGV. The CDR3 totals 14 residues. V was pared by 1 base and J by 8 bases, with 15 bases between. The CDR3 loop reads CASSLGWEAAKQYF. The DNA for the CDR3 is TGTGCCAGCAGCTTAGGGTGGGAGGCCGCCAAGCAGTACTTC.

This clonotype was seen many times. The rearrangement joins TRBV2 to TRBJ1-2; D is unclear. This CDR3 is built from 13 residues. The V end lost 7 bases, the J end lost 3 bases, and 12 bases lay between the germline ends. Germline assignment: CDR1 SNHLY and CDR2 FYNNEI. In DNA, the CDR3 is TGTGCCAGCATGTACAACAGCTACTATGGCTACACCTTC. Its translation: CASMYNSYYGYTF.

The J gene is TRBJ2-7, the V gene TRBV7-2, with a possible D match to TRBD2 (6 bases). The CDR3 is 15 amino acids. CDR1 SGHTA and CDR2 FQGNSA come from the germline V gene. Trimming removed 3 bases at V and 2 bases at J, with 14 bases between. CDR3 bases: TGTGCCAGCAGCTTGGAGGGGTTTCGGACCTACGAGCAGTACTTC. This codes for CASSLEGFRTYEQYF.